These T cell receptor beta chains were read from a single sample in a study of CD8 T cells in ankylosing spondylitis. Using its own MiXCR run on the 5' RACE reads, TCRdb lists one record per CDR3 protein. The sample contains under 950,000 distinct CDR3 sequences, around 20% of which appear only once. Sequencing was done on a sample of blood, either unsorted or a sorted T cell fraction (not recorded which). These receptors all stem from a male donor with ankylosing spondylitis. Both conserved end residues are part of each CDR3. Fields, in order: J gene, clone size, V gene, D gene, CDR3 protein, CDR3 DNA. D genes are given only for firm matches. Not every row has a clone size; where given, it reads once, few, many or a size class.

>TRBJ2-1|NA|TRBV15|NA
CATSRDLWGLGDYNEQFF
TGTGCCACCAGCAGAGATTTGTGGGGTTTGGGGGATTACAATGAGCAGTTCTTC
>TRBJ2-5|few|TRBV29-1|NA
CSVLGLMRETQYF
TGCAGCGTCCTAGGACTAATGAGGGAGACCCAGTACTTC
>TRBJ1-5|NA|TRBV7-2|NA
CASSFRGEGQPQHF
TGTGCCAGCAGCTTCCGCGGTGAAGGGCAGCCCCAGCATTTT
>TRBJ1-2|many|TRBV12-3/TRBV12-4|TRBD1
CASSLEGAGGYGYTF
TGTGCCAGCAGTTTAGAGGGGGCCGGGGGCTATGGCTACACCTTC
>TRBJ2-5|few|TRBV10-2|NA
CASSDPGSGHETQYF
TGCGCCAGCAGTGATCCGGGGAGTGGCCACGAGACCCAGTACTTC
>TRBJ2-3|NA|TRBV24-1|TRBD2
CATSDRGSGGLKDTQYF
TGTGCCACCAGTGATAGGGGTAGCGGGGGGCTTAAAGATACGCAGTATTTT
>TRBJ1-1|NA|TRBV15|TRBD1
CATSSDRGVTEAFF
TGTGCCACGAGCAGTGACAGGGGGGTCACTGAAGCTTTCTTT
>TRBJ2-1|NA|TRBV25-1|TRBD1
CASEGQINEQFF
TGTGCCAGCGAGGGACAGATCAATGAGCAGTTCTTC
>TRBJ1-1|many|TRBV7-9|TRBD1
CASSLGTGNTEAFF
TGTGCCAGCAGTCTCGGGACAGGGAACACTGAAGCTTTCTTT
>TRBJ2-7|few|TRBV7-2|NA
CASSRGGRSVDEQYF
TGTGCCAGCAGCCGAGGGGGGCGGAGTGTCGACGAGCAGTACTTC
>TRBJ2-3|NA|TRBV5-1|NA
CASSYEDSTDTQYF
TGCGCCAGCAGCTACGAGGATTCGACAGATACGCAGTATTTT
>TRBJ2-7|NA|TRBV7-3|NA
CASSLTAGSSYEQYF
TGTGCCAGCAGCTTAACGGCAGGGAGCTCCTACGAGCAGTACTTC
>TRBJ1-2|NA|TRBV7-2|NA
CASSRDKYGYTF
TGTGCCAGCAGCCGTGACAAGTATGGCTACACCTTC
>TRBJ2-1|NA|TRBV5-1|TRBD2
CASSQGLAGPPGNEQFF
TGCGCCAGCAGCCAGGGACTAGCGGGGCCCCCGGGAAATGAGCAGTTCTTC